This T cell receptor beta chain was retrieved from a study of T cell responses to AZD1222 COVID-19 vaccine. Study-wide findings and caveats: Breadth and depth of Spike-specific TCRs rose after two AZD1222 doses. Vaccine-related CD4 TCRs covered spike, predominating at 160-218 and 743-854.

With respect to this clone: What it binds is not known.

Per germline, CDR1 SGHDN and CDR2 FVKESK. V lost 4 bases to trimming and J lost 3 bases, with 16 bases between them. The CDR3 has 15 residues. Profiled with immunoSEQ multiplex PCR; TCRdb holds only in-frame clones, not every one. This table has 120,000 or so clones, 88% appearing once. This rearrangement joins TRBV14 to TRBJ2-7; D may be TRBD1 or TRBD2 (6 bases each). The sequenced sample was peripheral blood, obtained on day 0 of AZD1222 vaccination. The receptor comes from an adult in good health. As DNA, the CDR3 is TGTGCCAGCAGCCTACCCGGGGGCAGGGACTACGAGCAGTACTTC. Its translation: CASSLPGGRDYEQYF.